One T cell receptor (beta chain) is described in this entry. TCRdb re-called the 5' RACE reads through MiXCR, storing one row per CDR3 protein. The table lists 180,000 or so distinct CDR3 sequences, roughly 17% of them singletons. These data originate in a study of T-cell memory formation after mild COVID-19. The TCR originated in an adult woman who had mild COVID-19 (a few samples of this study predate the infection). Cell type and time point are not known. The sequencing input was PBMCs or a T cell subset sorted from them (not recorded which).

Here the CDR3 DNA reads TGCGCCAGCAGCTTGGGGATCGGGGTCGGCTCTGGAAACACCATATATTTT. Protein product: CASSLGIGVGSGNTIYF. The rearrangement links TRBV5-1 to TRBJ1-3; no clear D gene. CDR3 length: 17 residues. Germline V gene sequence: CDR1 SGHRS, CDR2 YFSETQ. Trimming shortened V by 0 bases and J by 0 bases, and 13 bases separated the two germline ends.